These T cell receptor beta chains were read from a single sample in a study of blood T cell repertoires in COVID-19. Sequencing used immunoSEQ multiplex PCR; TCRdb keeps in-frame clones, though not all of them. The table lists fewer than 150,000 clones, 85% to 90% of them singletons. Sequencing was performed on peripheral blood. These receptors all come from a woman aged 40 to 49 with acute or convalescent COVID-19. CDR3s include the opening cysteine and the closing phenylalanine or tryptophan. Fields, in order: CDR3 length, V gene, CDR3 protein.

cdr3_length: 13; v_call: TRBV6-5; cdr3_aa: CASQRSSGNTIYF
cdr3_length: 14; v_call: TRBV7-9; cdr3_aa: CASSFEDRGHGYTF
cdr3_length: 16; v_call: TRBV7-2; cdr3_aa: CASRATSGRATDTQYF
cdr3_length: 14; v_call: TRBV28; cdr3_aa: CASRPGQARPPQHF
cdr3_length: 15; v_call: TRBV4-3; cdr3_aa: CASSQSWTMYNEQFF
cdr3_length: 17; v_call: TRBV5-5; cdr3_aa: CASSSPSTGGGNSPLHF
cdr3_length: 14; v_call: TRBV2; cdr3_aa: CASSEFLAGDEQYF
cdr3_length: 15; v_call: TRBV10-3; cdr3_aa: CAISESTAANYGYTF
cdr3_length: 16; v_call: TRBV7-2; cdr3_aa: CASSFGQGASGTEAFF
cdr3_length: 15; v_call: TRBV13; cdr3_aa: CASSQTRGALLGYTF